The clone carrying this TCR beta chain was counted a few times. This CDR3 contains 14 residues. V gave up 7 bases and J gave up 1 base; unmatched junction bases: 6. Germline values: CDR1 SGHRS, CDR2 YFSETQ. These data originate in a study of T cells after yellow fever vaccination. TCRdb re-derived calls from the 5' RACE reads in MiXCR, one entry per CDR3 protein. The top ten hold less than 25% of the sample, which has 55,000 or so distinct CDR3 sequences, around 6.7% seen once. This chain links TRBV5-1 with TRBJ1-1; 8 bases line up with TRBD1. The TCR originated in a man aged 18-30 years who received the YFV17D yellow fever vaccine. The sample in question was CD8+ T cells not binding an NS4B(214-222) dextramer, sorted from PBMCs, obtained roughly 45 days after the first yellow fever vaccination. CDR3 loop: CASFKGTGNTEAFF. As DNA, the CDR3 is TGCGCCAGCTTTAAGGGGACAGGGAACACTGAAGCTTTCTTT.